This entry concerns a single T cell receptor (beta chain). This entry is derived from a study of T cell changes during pregnancy in multiple sclerosis. The CDR3 is made up of 16 amino acids. CDR1 LGHNA and CDR2 YNFKEQ come from the germline V gene. V was trimmed by 7 bases and J by 4 bases, leaving 19 bases between them. The repertoire was sequenced with immunoSEQ multiplex PCR; TCRdb's copy has only in-frame clones and lacks some. Found here are about 52,000 clones, almost 95% of them singletons; the top ten hold 0.7% to 0.9%. The chain joins TRBV4-2 to TRBJ2-2; maybe TRBD1 (6 bases). The TCR sequence derives from a female donor with multiple sclerosis, enrolled in a pregnancy study. The specimen was CD4+ T cells from peripheral blood mononuclear cells, collected in the third trimester of pregnancy. This CDR3 is CASTRSSGTPTGELFF. The CDR3 nucleotides read TGTGCCAGCACCCGAAGCTCCGGGACACCCACCGGGGAGCTGTTTTTT.